This T cell receptor (beta chain) was obtained from a study of shared clonotypes between healthy human individuals (TCRdb year 2020). In the study overall: A couple of women and a few men aged 18 to 49 years were included in the cohort. For each donor, CD4 naive and CD4 memory were each run on three plates, CD8 naive on two plates, and CD8 memory on one plate. To estimate repertoire size and how much clonotype sharing occurs between individuals, the study deeply sequenced the blood TCR repertoires of several healthy adults. To increase sequencing depth and limit assay-specific biases, TCR repertoire library preparation and sequencing were carried out by different laboratories using diverse techniques. Per donor, leukapheresis produced somewhere between about 0.9 and 9 billion PBMCs.

In the case of this clone: What this receptor recognizes is not known. Per-nucleotide qualities are absent, and no much larger clonotype sits a single base away.

Study-wide conclusions, independent of this receptor: Higher generation probabilities were observed for clonotypes shared by all four sorted-subset donors than for non-shared clonotypes. When several donors were compared, the shared fraction of clonotypes was 5% to 6.5% for naive CD4, over 3% for naive CD8, about 2.5% for memory CD4, and 0.35% to 0.4% for memory CD8. Sampling was restricted to blood, and TCR repertoires in tissues likely differ from the TCR repertoires found in blood. Because the study included a small number of donors, the genetic and exposure-history diversity represented was limited. Rarefaction of sorted-subset datasets indicated incomplete sequencing despite the large sequencing depth. Pairwise subsampling indicated that sequencing depth was expected to affect the degree of clonotype sharing among donors. Naive subsets generally had larger estimated clonotype richness than memory subsets did.

The donors were healthy, HIV-negative adults who had no recently reported acute infections or vaccinations. Every donor was a Caucasian adult living in Nashville, Tennessee, USA. Magnetic negative selection was used to enrich CD4+ T cells, after which naive cells were positively selected on CD45RA and the negative fraction became the memory subset. Blood was obtained by leukapheresis, after which PBMCs were separated by Ficoll-Histopaque density gradient centrifugation and cryopreserved in liquid nitrogen vapor phase. Analytical flow cytometry was used to check the purity and quantity of every magnetically sorted T cell population. Genomic DNA was isolated from every sorted fraction and measured by UV absorbance on a Nanodrop 2000c. Using the deep immunoSEQ assay, TCR CDR3 regions were amplified from genomic DNA by multiplex PCR. Genomic DNA extracted from each cell subset was distributed evenly over all wells of several immunoSEQ 96-well plates, and each plate served as one replicate. For sorted subsets, approximately 200 ng of genomic DNA, equivalent to 30,000 or so T cell genomes, went into each replicate PCR. Purified libraries were measured with a Qubit 3.0 fluorometer, size-checked on a Bioanalyzer 2100, and measured again with the KAPA Library Quantification kit. Each immunoSEQ 96-well plate was sequenced on its own single-read 150-cycle Illumina NextSeq 550 flow cell. Regarding the original processing steps: Because only junctional sequences without quality scores were contained in the immunoSEQ output, filtering matching that applied to full-length reads could not be performed. Sequences were annotated with PyIR, a Python wrapper for IgBLAST v1.9, and V/J genes and CDR3 were assigned using IMGT germline references. Reads with weak V/J assignments (E-value above 1e-6), missing CDR3, stop codons, out-of-frame junctions, or ambiguous translated residues were removed. V3J clonotypes were defined by identical inferred V gene, J gene, and CDR3 amino acid sequence. The percentage overlap between two repertoires was calculated by dividing the number of shared unique clonotypes by the size of the smaller repertoire. RTK rarefaction, the Chao1 estimator, and Recon v2.1 estimates of unobserved clonotypes were used to assess repertoire richness. Generation probabilities for all TCRbeta clonotypes obtained by the gDNA method from a few donors were computed using OLGA. Not all clones reach the TCRdb copy of this immuneACCESS table, which keeps in-frame sequences only. Checked studies attribute under half of the gap to unresolved V genes and leave the rest unexplained. Clone size and the V and J calls come from that table; the DNA yielded D and trimming. This sample holds more than 2 million clones; nearly 97% were observed only once. The top ten constitute approximately 0.13% of the sample.

The TCR sequence derives from a man between 18 and 29 years old in good health. Sequencing used naive CD4+ T cells sorted from blood. According to the study, the label for this sample's cell subset or site signals: CD45RA+ positively selected.

At the DNA level, the sequence is TGTGCCAGCAGTCCGGGGGGGAACAAGAACACTGAAGCTTTCTTT. Translated, it reads CASSPGGNKNTEAFF. Here the chain combines TRBV25-1 and TRBJ1-1, and possibly TRBD1, on 5 matching bases. V drops 5 bases and J drops 1 base, leaving 14 bases in between. The CDR3 has 15 amino acids, counting the end cysteine and phenylalanine. CDR3 DNA only is kept here, 45 bases in frame from base 1. CDR1 MGHDK and CDR2 SYGVNS are derived from the germline V gene.